Below are 5 T cell receptor beta chains sequenced from a single sample in a study of vaccination and CD4 T cells after COVID-19. The antigens for these receptors are not known. Cultured CD4+ T cell DNA underwent sequencing with the Oncomine TCR Beta short-read assay. A single record per CDR3 protein comes from TCRdb applying MiXCR to the PCR reads. The data show 7,000 to 10,000 distinct CDR3 sequences, approximately 34% seen once. Treatment: approximately 11-day PBMC culture with coronavirus spike peptide pools or control peptides (ViraFEST assay). Unexposed donor CD4+ T cells predated the COVID-19 pandemic, collected 2011-2018. Sequenced: CD4+ T cells from blood, cultured in vitro. These receptors all stem from a human donor in good health.

This sequence joins TRBV5-1 and TRBJ1-1; 7 bases align to TRBD1. Germline CDR1 reads SGHRS; CDR2 reads YFSETQ. The CDR3 is made up of 16 amino acids. J gave up 4 bases and V 6 bases, and 15 bases lay outside the gene matches. CDR3 in amino acids: CASIAAGGGGGTEAFF. The CDR3 nucleotides read TGCGCCAGCATCGCGGCAGGGGGTGGTGGTGGCACTGAAGCTTTCTTT.

Written as DNA, the CDR3 is TGTGCCTGGGTAAGGAGGCAGGGTGACACTGAAGCTTTCTTT. It yields the protein CAWVRRQGDTEAFF. This chain uses TRBV30 with TRBJ1-1, with a possible D match to TRBD1 (5 bases). The germline V gene has CDR1 GTSNPN and CDR2 SVGIG (reference sequence). Trimming shortened V by 5 bases and J by 3 bases, and 16 bases separated the two germline ends. The CDR3 spans 14 residues.

The rearrangement joins TRBV7-6 to TRBJ1-2, with 9 positions matching TRBD1. CDR1 SGHVS and CDR2 FNYEAQ come from the germline V gene. With V trimmed by 5 bases and J by 2 bases, 6 bases remained unmatched. CDR3 length: 15 residues. The CDR3 coding sequence is TGTGCCAGCAGCAAACGGACAGGGGAAAACTATGGCTACACCTTC. Translating gives CASSKRTGENYGYTF.

V and J are TRBV7-3 and TRBJ1-2; no clear D gene. Germline CDR1 is SGHTA and CDR2 is FQGTGA. The V and J ends lost 5 bases and 0 bases respectively, with 7 bases between them. The CDR3 is made up of 13 amino acids. As DNA, the CDR3 is TGTGCCAGCAGCCTCGGAGCTAACTATGGCTACACCTTC. Translation: CASSLGANYGYTF. The whole variable domain, filled in from reference TRBV7-3 and TRBJ1-2, reads GAGVSQTPSNKVTEKGKYVELRCDPISGHTALYWYRQSLGQGPEFLIYFQGTGAADDSGLPNDRFFAVRPEGSVSTLKIQRTERGDSAVYLCASSLGANYGYTFGSGTRLTVV.

This clonotype was seen a few times. This chain joins TRBV11-2 and TRBJ2-7; 7 nucleotides align to TRBD1. Unmatched junction bases numbered 3, after V lost 1 base and J lost 0 bases. Germline V gene lookup returns CDR1 SGHAT and CDR2 FQNNGV. The CDR3 contains 15 residues. CDR3 nucleotides: TGTGCCAGCAGCTTAGCCCGGGACAGCTCCTACGAGCAGTACTTC. Protein product: CASSLARDSSYEQYF.